A single sample is the source of the 18 T cell receptor beta chains below, sequenced in a study of T cells in tuberculosis. Measured with immunoSEQ multiplex PCR; TCRdb has only the in-frame clones, and not every one. Of more than 30,000 clones listed, 94% were seen once; the top ten hold roughly an eighth. Sequencing was carried out using PBMCs. All receptors come from a donor aged 10-35 years with latent tuberculosis or without tuberculosis infection. Some clones in this sample may be carry-over from other donors' samples.

The rearrangement links TRBV5-4 to TRBJ1-2, with a tentative D call TRBD1 (5 bases). V was trimmed by 4 bases and J by 4 bases, leaving 8 bases between them. The CDR3 runs to 12 residues. Germline loops: CDR1 SGHNT, CDR2 YYREEE (reference sequence). The CDR3 here is CASSVDSYGYTF. CDR3 nucleotides: TGTGCCAGCAGCGTCGACAGCTATGGCTACACCTTC.

In its sample, this clone was seen once. The chain combines TRBV9 with TRBJ2-7; D unresolved. The V gene lost 1 base and the J gene lost 2 bases, with 13 bases spanning the gap. This CDR3 is 15 amino acids long. Per the germline V gene, CDR1 is SGDLS and CDR2 is YYNGEE. For the CDR3, the DNA is TGTGCCAGCAGCGTATCAACAGAACCCACCTACGAGCAGTACTTC. It yields the protein CASSVSTEPTYEQYF.

In this sample, this clone turned up once. The chain links TRBV11-3 to TRBJ1-1; 7 bases line up with TRBD1. The CDR3 loop spans 15 amino acids. Germline loops: CDR1 SGHNT, CDR2 YENEEA. Trimming took 1 base from V and 1 from J; bases not matched to a gene: 3. The CDR3 coding sequence is TGTGCCAGCAGCTTAGGAGGGGACAGGAACACTGAAGCTTTCTTT. Protein sequence: CASSLGGDRNTEAFF.

J is TRBJ1-3 and V is TRBV5-4; 7 bases line up with TRBD1. Germline CDR1 SGHNT, CDR2 YYREEE (reference sequence). J lost 3 bases, V lost 4 bases, and 16 bases had no gene match. The CDR3 totals 18 residues. The CDR3, as DNA: TGTGCCAGCAGCCCGAGAGGGGGCTCGCTAGGAGTTGGAAACACCATATATTTT. Translation gives CASSPRGGSLGVGNTIYF.

This sequence joins TRBV5-1 and TRBJ2-1, with 12 bases matching TRBD1. The CDR3 runs 15 residues. The germline V gene has CDR1 SGHRS and CDR2 YFSETQ. Trimming took 4 bases from V and 9 from J; bases not matched to a gene: 8. The CDR3 bases are TGCGCCAGCAGCATCCGGGACAGGGGGCAGGGTGAGCAGTTCTTC. Translating gives CASSIRDRGQGEQFF.

V is TRBV30 and J is TRBJ2-2; D is unclear. V lost 0 bases and J 1 base, leaving 6 bases between the germline ends. The CDR3 sequence is 14 residues long. Germline V gene lookup returns CDR1 GTSNPN and CDR2 SVGIG (reference sequence). CDR3 sequence: CAWSVTMNTGELFF. In nucleotides, the CDR3 is TGTGCCTGGAGTGTCACAATGAACACCGGGGAGCTGTTTTTT.

The V call is TRBV6-6, the J call TRBJ1-2, with TRBD1 as a possible D gene (5 bases). The ends were cut back, 2 bases at V and 2 bases at J, with 9 bases in the middle. Germline CDR1 and CDR2: MNHNY and SVGAGI (reference sequence). The CDR3 covers 14 residues. Here the CDR3 DNA reads TGTGCCAGCAGTTACGGGGCACAGAACTATGGCTACACCTTC. As protein: CASSYGAQNYGYTF.

This clone occurred once. The chain joins TRBV6-1 to TRBJ1-1, with D uncertain. The CDR3 totals 13 residues. V was trimmed by 1 base and J by 3 bases, leaving 6 bases between them. Per the germline V gene, CDR1 is MNHNS and CDR2 is SASEGT. Here the CDR3 DNA reads TGTGCCAGCAGTGAAGAGAGGGACACTGAAGCTTTCTTT. Encoded protein: CASSEERDTEAFF.

The rearrangement links TRBV14 to TRBJ2-2; TRBD1 matches 9 bases. With V trimmed by 1 base and J by 4 bases, 10 bases remained unmatched. The CDR3 has 18 residues. Germline V gene data show CDR1 as SGHDN and CDR2 as FVKESK. This CDR3 is CASSQGDNRDRVTGELFF. The CDR3 bases are TGTGCCAGCAGCCAAGGGGATAACCGGGACAGGGTCACCGGGGAGCTGTTTTTT.

The chain combines TRBV12-1 with TRBJ1-2. TRBV12-1 is marked as a pseudogene. This CDR3 spans 14 amino acids. CDR3 residues: CASSLGGVHYGYTF. The CDR3 nucleotides are TGTGCCAGCAGCTTAGGAGGGGTGCACTATGGCTACACCTTC.

This sequence joins TRBV5-4 and TRBJ1-2; D is unresolved. The V end was cut by 7 bases, the J end by 1 base, with 11 bases between. Germline lookup yields CDR1 SGHNT and CDR2 YYREEE (reference sequence). This CDR3 comprises 13 residues. The CDR3 DNA follows: TGTGCCAGCGGGGAGGAAATTAACTATGGCTACACCTTC. This translates into CASGEEINYGYTF.

This rearrangement joins TRBV7-8 to TRBJ1-6, with D possibly TRBD1 on 6 matching bases. The CDR3 sequence is 14 residues long. V was trimmed by 5 bases and J by 9 bases, leaving 14 bases between them. CDR1 and CDR2 from the germline V gene are SGHVS and FQNEAQ. The CDR3 nucleotides are TGTGCCAGCAGCCCGACAGGAATCAGTTCACCCCTCCACTTT. Translation gives CASSPTGISSPLHF.

The chain recombines TRBV10-3 with TRBJ2-1; D is perhaps TRBD2 (5 bases). Looked up from germline, CDR1 is ENHRY and CDR2 is SYGVKD. CDR3 length: 13 residues. With 6 bases removed from V and 10 bases from J, the gap between germline ends came to 16 bases. In DNA form, the CDR3 reads TGTGCCATCAGCCCCGGACTCGATCTAGAGCAGTTCTTC. It is translated as CAISPGLDLEQFF.

V and J are TRBV6-1 and TRBJ2-1, with 8 positions matching TRBD1. The V gene's germline CDR1 is MNHNS and CDR2 SASEGT. The length of the CDR3 is 15 residues. Trimming removed 5 bases from V and 4 bases from J; junction bases left unmatched: 7. The chain's CDR3 is CASSPGQGPYNEQFF. The DNA of the CDR3 is TGTGCCAGCAGTCCCGGACAGGGACCTTACAATGAGCAGTTCTTC.

V is TRBV6-4 and J is TRBJ2-2; TRBD2 matches at 10 bases. V dropped 5 bases and J dropped 6; count of bases not matched to a gene: 9. The CDR3 is 16 amino acids. CDR1 is MRHNA and CDR2 is SNTAGT in the germline V gene. The CDR3 protein is CASSPSGGADPGELFF. The CDR3 DNA reads TGTGCCAGCAGTCCCAGCGGGGGGGCCGACCCCGGGGAGCTGTTTTTT.

CDR3 sequence: CASSRDSGETQYF. The CDR3 nucleotides are TGTGCCAGCAGCCGGGACAGCGGGGAGACCCAGTACTTC. The chain has TRBV5-8 and TRBJ2-5, with a weak D call TRBD1 (7 bases). V was shortened by 4 bases and J by 5 bases, with 12 bases between the two germline ends. The CDR3 has 13 amino acids. Germline-derived CDR1 and CDR2 are SGHTS and YDEGEE. Complete variable domain (other parts from reference TRBV5-8 and TRBJ2-5): EAGVTQSPTHLIKTRGQQATLRCSPISGHTSVYWYQQALGLGLQFLLWYDEGEERNRGNFPPRFSGRQFPNYSSELNVNALELEDSALYLCASSRDSGETQYFGPGTRLLVL.

The chain joins TRBV7-6 to TRBJ1-5, with 8 positions matching TRBD1. The V segment lost 3 bases and the J segment 6 bases; nucleotides outside the gene matches: 1. The CDR3 runs to 13 residues. Germline V gene sequence: CDR1 SGHVS, CDR2 FNYEAQ. CDR3 bases: TGTGCCAGCAGCTTTACAGGGGGTCAGCCCCAGCATTTT. Its protein product is CASSFTGGQPQHF.

The chain employs TRBV19 and TRBJ1-2; 9 bases fit TRBD1. Trimming took 3 bases from V and 4 from J; bases not matched to a gene: 6. CDR3 size: 15 residues. Germline CDR1 is LNHDA and CDR2 is SQIVND (reference sequence). Written as DNA, the CDR3 is TGTGCCAGTAGTATGGGGACAGGGCTCACCTATGGCTACACCTTC. Translating it yields CASSMGTGLTYGYTF.